Below, 23 T cell receptor beta chains from the same sample are listed, as sequenced in a study of shared clonotypes between healthy human individuals. The table came from immunoSEQ multiplex PCR; TCRdb's copy has only in-frame clones and leaves some out. The sample comprises 2 million to 2.5 million clones, under 97% of which are singletons, and roughly 0.13% rests with the top ten. The sample comprised naive CD4+ T cells sorted from blood. Subset meaning: CD45RA+ positively selected. These receptor sequences come from a man between 18 and 35 years old in good health.

The chain is built from TRBV19 and TRBJ2-5; unclear D gene. Germline values: CDR1 LNHDA, CDR2 SQIVND (reference sequence). Deletions cut 5 bases from V and 2 bases from J, with 12 bases between. The CDR3 length is 14 residues. Written as DNA, the CDR3 is TGTGCCAGTAGTTTTTCTCAGAGGCAAGAGACCCAGTACTTC. Translated, it gives CASSFSQRQETQYF. Using reference TRBV19 and TRBJ2-5 for the parts outside the CDR3, the full variable domain is DGGITQSPKYLFRKEGQNVTLSCEQNLNHDAMYWYRQDPGQGLRLIYYSQIVNDFQKGDIAEGYSVSREKKESFPLTVTSAQKNPTAFYLCASSFSQRQETQYFGPGTRLLVL.

The CDR3 DNA follows: TGCGCCAGCAGTGAGTCGTCAGGGCCCACAGATACGCAGTATTTT. This encodes CASSESSGPTDTQYF. The V call is TRBV10-1, the J call TRBJ2-3; D is perhaps TRBD1 (5 bases). The CDR3 extends over 15 amino acids. Trimming took 0 bases from V and 2 from J, leaving 9 bases between them. Per germline, CDR1 WNHNN and CDR2 SYGVQD (reference sequence).

The J gene is TRBJ1-1, the V gene TRBV10-3, with D possibly matching TRBD1 (6 bases). Trimming cost V 2 bases and J 3 bases, with 13 bases left between them. Germline V gene lookup returns CDR1 ENHRY and CDR2 SYGVKD. This CDR3 has 15 amino acids. The DNA of the CDR3 is TGTGCCATCAGTGAGAGGGGGGGGTCGGACACTGAAGCTTTCTTT. Protein sequence: CAISERGGSDTEAFF.

This chain uses TRBV2 with TRBJ1-1, with D uncertain. V was shortened by 4 bases and J by 0 bases, with 9 bases between the two germline ends. Germline V gives CDR1 SNHLY, CDR2 FYNNEI. The CDR3 has 14 residues. This chain's CDR3 is CASSGEFMNTEAFF. The CDR3 DNA follows: TGTGCCAGCAGTGGGGAATTCATGAACACTGAAGCTTTCTTT.

The CDR3 nucleotides are TGTGCCAGTAGTGAACAGGGGACCAGCGAGCAGTACTTC. Residues: CASSEQGTSEQYF. V is TRBV19 and J is TRBJ2-7; 7 bases line up with TRBD1. CDR3 length: 13 residues. In germline, CDR1 is LNHDA, CDR2 SQIVND (reference sequence). V gave up 5 bases and J gave up 6 bases; unmatched junction bases: 7.

The chain links TRBV4-3 to TRBJ2-1; TRBD2 aligns across 12 bases. Germline V gene sequence: CDR1 LGHNA, CDR2 YSLEER. The CDR3 is 15 amino acids. V trimming: 4 bases; J trimming: 6 bases; junction bases outside the gene matches: 4. The CDR3 region is CASSRTSGNSNEQFF. The CDR3 DNA sequence: TGCGCCAGCAGCCGGACTAGCGGGAATTCCAATGAGCAGTTCTTC.

The CDR3 sequence is CASSELQGGRRVWEQYF. The CDR3 region has the DNA TGTGCCAGCAGTGAATTACAGGGGGGGCGCCGTGTCTGGGAGCAGTACTTC. The rearrangement uses TRBV6-4 and TRBJ2-7; TRBD1 might be the D (8 bases). V was shortened by 3 bases and J by 7 bases, with 25 bases between the two germline ends. Germline V CDR1 and CDR2: MRHNA, SNTAGT. The CDR3 has 17 amino acids.

V usage is TRBV19 and J usage is TRBJ2-2, with a possible D match to TRBD2 (5 bases). The ends were cut back, 4 bases at V and 4 bases at J, with 19 bases in the middle. CDR3 length: 17 amino acids. Germline CDR1 LNHDA, CDR2 SQIVND (reference sequence). The CDR3 loop is CASSTPPWGAFTGELFF. The CDR3 nucleotides are TGTGCCAGTAGTACCCCTCCTTGGGGAGCGTTCACCGGGGAGCTGTTTTTT.

The chain carries TRBV7-2 and TRBJ2-1; D gene unclear. From germline, CDR1 is SGHTA and CDR2 FQGNSA. V was shortened by 6 bases and J by 4 bases, with 13 bases between the two germline ends. The CDR3 is 14 residues long. The CDR3 loop is CASSPGASYNEQFF. The CDR3, as DNA: TGTGCCAGCAGTCCCGGAGCTAGTTACAATGAGCAGTTCTTC. The entire variable domain, with the rest obtained from reference TRBV7-2 and TRBJ2-1, is as follows: GAGVSQSPSNKVTEKGKDVELRCDPISGHTALYWYRQSLGQGLEFLIYFQGNSAPDKSGLPSDRFSAERTGGSVSTLTIQRTQQEDSAVYLCASSPGASYNEQFFGPGTRLTVL.

This clone occurred once. The chain is built from TRBV28 and TRBJ1-1; D call uncertain. The CDR3 has 13 amino acids. V lost 11 bases and J 5 bases, leaving 18 bases between the germline ends. Germline CDR1 MDHEN, CDR2 SYDVKM. The CDR3 region has the DNA TGTGCCCCCTCACTAAATGGGGAGACTGAAGCTTTCTTT. It is translated as CAPSLNGETEAFF.

Details on this clone: Other DNA sequences of this sample code for an identical CDR3. The chain employs TRBV5-4 and TRBJ2-7; tentative D call: TRBD2 (6 bases). The V end lost 0 bases, the J end lost 1 base, and 11 bases lay between the germline ends. Germline values: CDR1 SGHNT, CDR2 YYREEE (reference sequence). The CDR3 is 15 residues long. For the CDR3, the DNA is TGTGCCAGCAGCTTGGCTTTAGCGGCGTCCTACGAGCAGTACTTC. Translation gives CASSLALAASYEQYF.

CDR3 sequence: CASSAIGSIAKNIQYF. The CDR3 coding sequence is TGTGCCAGCAGCGCCATTGGCAGTATAGCCAAAAACATTCAGTACTTC. The chain uses TRBV7-2 and TRBJ2-4; D is unresolved. V lost 5 bases and J lost 0, with 14 bases in between. CDR3 size: 16 residues. The germline gives CDR1 SGHTA, CDR2 FQGNSA.

This chain uses TRBV5-4 with TRBJ2-1; no reliable D call. The V and J ends lost 1 base and 9 bases respectively, with 11 bases between them. CDR1 SGHNT and CDR2 YYREEE come from the germline V gene (reference sequence). The CDR3 is 13 residues long. The CDR3 spells CASSLITGLEQFF. The DNA for the CDR3 is TGTGCCAGCAGCTTGATAACGGGTCTTGAGCAGTTCTTC.

The chain recombines TRBV7-2 with TRBJ2-4, with 14 positions matching TRBD2. CDR3 length equals 15 residues. Trimming removed 7 bases from V and 7 bases from J; junction bases left unmatched: 6. Germline V gene data show CDR1 as SGHTA and CDR2 as FQGNSA. This chain's CDR3 is CASIPGTSGSNIQYF. CDR3 in DNA: TGTGCCAGCATCCCGGGGACTAGCGGGAGTAACATTCAGTACTTC.

The chain links TRBV12-5 to TRBJ1-2; tentative D call: TRBD1 (6 bases). The CDR3 loop spans 14 amino acids. V was shortened by 6 bases and J by 4 bases, with 15 bases between the two germline ends. Looked up from germline, CDR1 is LGHNT and CDR2 is FRNRAP. This CDR3 reads CASGSGEGIYGYTF. The CDR3 coding sequence is TGTGCTAGTGGGTCAGGGGAGGGGATCTATGGCTACACCTTC.

The rearrangement uses TRBV6-5 and TRBJ1-4; D uncertain. V was trimmed by 4 bases and J by 3 bases, leaving 6 bases between them. The CDR3 is 13 amino acids. CDR1 and CDR2 (germline): MNHEY, SVGAGI. The CDR3 is CASSSTPNEKLFF. CDR3 DNA sequence: TGTGCCAGCAGTTCCACCCCTAATGAAAAACTGTTTTTT.

The chain employs TRBV7-2 and TRBJ2-7, with TRBD1 identical over 9 bases. The CDR3 sequence is 15 residues long. Germline V CDR1 and CDR2: SGHTA, FQGNSA. The V and J ends lost 3 bases and 3 bases, in that order; junction bases with no gene match: 6. The DNA of the CDR3 is TGTGCCAGCAGCTTTTCGCCGGGACAGGGCTACGAGCAGTACTTC. Translated, it gives CASSFSPGQGYEQYF.

The chain employs TRBV5-1 and TRBJ1-6; D perhaps matches TRBD1 (6 bases). Germline CDR1 is SGHRS and CDR2 is YFSETQ. This CDR3 comprises 14 residues. Trimming removed 0 bases from V and 7 bases from J, with 8 bases in between. The CDR3 loop reads CASSLAGQNSPLHF. CDR3 sequence (DNA): TGCGCCAGCAGCTTGGCTGGACAGAATTCACCCCTCCACTTT. Full variable domain (missing parts from reference TRBV5-1 and TRBJ1-6): KAGVTQTPRYLIKTRGQQVTLSCSPISGHRSVSWYQQTPGQGLQFLFEYFSETQRNKGNFPGRFSGRQFSNSRSEMNVSTLELGDSALYLCASSLAGQNSPLHFGNGTRLTVT.

The CDR3 DNA reads TGTGCCAGCAGCCCCGACCTAGGAGGAGAGACCCAGTACTTC. This translates into CASSPDLGGETQYF. The V gene is TRBV7-9, the J gene TRBJ2-5; D possibly corresponds to TRBD2 (5 bases). V was trimmed by 5 bases and J by 4 bases, leaving 14 bases between them. CDR1 is SEHNR and CDR2 is FQNEAQ in the germline V gene (reference sequence). The CDR3 runs 14 residues.

V and J are TRBV2 and TRBJ2-5, with 7 bases lining up with TRBD2. CDR3 size: 14 residues. Unmatched junction bases numbered 10, after V lost 7 bases and J lost 5 bases. In germline, CDR1 is SNHLY, CDR2 FYNNEI. This CDR3 reads CASNRRGVSETQYF. CDR3 bases: TGTGCCAGCAATCGCCGGGGGGTCTCCGAGACCCAGTACTTC.

The gene calls are TRBV7-6 and TRBJ2-3, with 8 bases that match TRBD2. The germline V gene has CDR1 SGHVS and CDR2 FNYEAQ. The trim removed 5 bases at V and 8 bases at J, leaving 6 bases unmatched. The CDR3 has 13 residues. The CDR3 region has the DNA TGTGCCAGCAGCCCTCTTGCGGGAGGTACGCAGTATTTT. It translates to CASSPLAGGTQYF.

Written as DNA, the CDR3 is TGTGCCACCAGGACTAGCGGGGCCAGGGGCACAGATACGCAGTATTTT. It specifies CATRTSGARGTDTQYF. V is TRBV6-6 and J is TRBJ2-3, with 12 bases identical to TRBD2. Trimming took 10 bases from V and 1 from J; bases not matched to a gene: 9. Germline CDR1 is MNHNY and CDR2 is SVGAGI (reference sequence). CDR3 length equals 16 residues.

The rearrangement uses TRBV9 and TRBJ1-6, with 7 bases matching TRBD1. V trimming: 1 base; J trimming: 3 bases; junction bases outside the gene matches: 1. The CDR3 sequence is 15 residues long. Per the germline V gene, CDR1 is SGDLS and CDR2 is YYNGEE. The CDR3 is CASSVTGDYNSPLHF. CDR3 in DNA: TGTGCCAGCAGCGTAACAGGGGACTATAATTCACCCCTCCACTTT.